A single TCR beta chain is shown here with its context. The data originate from a study of T cell responses to AZD1222 COVID-19 vaccine. The CDR3 length is 14 residues. Germline V gives CDR1 KGHSH, CDR2 LQKENI. Losses at the gene ends were 5 bases for V and 0 bases for J; bases not matched to a gene: 3. TCRdb's copy holds only in-frame clones and misses some; the assay was immunoSEQ multiplex PCR. The top ten clones hold roughly 2% of a sample with roughly 50,000 clones, around 89% of them seen once. Sequencing was performed on peripheral blood, taken on day 0 of AZD1222 vaccination. This receptor was obtained from an adult in good health. The chain has TRBV18 and TRBJ1-1; 7 nucleotides line up with TRBD1. The CDR3, as DNA: TGTGCCAGCTCAGCGACAGGGTTGAACACTGAAGCTTTCTTT. Residues: CASSATGLNTEAFF.